These 2 T cell receptor beta chains were sequenced from one sample in a study of cytomegalovirus exposure and HLA in healthy donors. PCR was performed using 60 Vbeta and 13 Jbeta primers. Data came from immunoSEQ multiplex PCR; TCRdb stores just in-frame clones and leaves some out. This sample has more than 90,000 clones, with under 85% found just once. Sequenced: PBMCs. These receptors originate from a man under 40 in good health and CMV-seropositive.

The chain is built from TRBV5-6 and TRBJ2-3; maybe TRBD1 (5 bases). The CDR3 is 16 amino acids. Per germline, CDR1 SGHDT and CDR2 YYEEEE. V was shortened by 0 bases and J by 1 base, with 12 bases between the two germline ends. The CDR3 loop is CASSLGTGTRTDTQYF. The CDR3 nucleotides are TGTGCCAGCAGCTTGGGCACAGGCACTCGCACAGATACGCAGTATTTT.

The chain has TRBV4-1 and TRBJ1-1; 7 positions agree with TRBD1. V shed 0 bases and J 0 bases; nucleotides not matched to a gene: 1. CDR1 and CDR2 (germline): MGHRA, YSYEKL. This CDR3 has 15 amino acids. The CDR3 DNA reads as TGCGCCAGCAGCCAAGATGGACAGGTGAACACTGAAGCTTTCTTT. It is translated as CASSQDGQVNTEAFF.